This passage covers 10 T cell receptor beta chains from one sample sequenced in a study of untreated major depressive disorder (dated by TCRdb to the late 2010s). Receptor amplification or capture employed the immunoSEQ multiplex PCR assay. TCRdb holds this immuneACCESS table with in-frame rearrangements only. Some clones are missing; in checked studies, unresolved V genes explain under half, and the rest has no known cause. The sample table holds 20,000 or so clones, of which about 83% were seen once. About 0.82% of the sample belongs to the ten largest clones. The sample consisted of CD4+ T cells from PBMCs. These receptors were collected from a woman aged 30 to 39 in good health.

This chain connects TRBV15 to TRBJ2-1; 8 bases agree with TRBD2. CDR1 and CDR2 (germline): LNHNV, YYDKDF (reference sequence). J was trimmed by 10 bases and V by 3 bases; bases with no gene match: 8. This CDR3 has 14 residues. The CDR3 protein is CATSRGLELGEQFF. CDR3 nucleotides: TGTGCCACCAGCAGGGGACTAGAACTAGGAGAGCAGTTCTTC.

This chain links TRBV6-1 with TRBJ1-5; D gene uncertain. Germline CDR1 is MNHNS and CDR2 is SASEGT. The CDR3 has 14 amino acids. Trimming left V 6 bases short and J 2 bases short, with 11 bases between. As DNA, the CDR3 is TGTGCCAGCAGCACGAAGGGTGGCAATCAGCCCCAGCATTTT. The encoded protein is CASSTKGGNQPQHF.

This rearrangement joins TRBV19 to TRBJ1-6; D remains unclear. V gave up 3 bases and J gave up 7 bases, with 10 bases separating them. The CDR3 has 14 amino acids. Germline values: CDR1 LNHDA, CDR2 SQIVND (reference sequence). The CDR3: CASSIGGGNSPLHF. The DNA for the CDR3 is TGTGCCAGTAGTATTGGTGGAGGGAATTCACCCCTCCACTTT.

V is TRBV7-6 and J is TRBJ1-2; possible D gene TRBD1, 5 bases. CDR3 length: 13 amino acids. Germline V gene sequence: CDR1 SGHVS, CDR2 FNYEAQ. The V and J ends lost 4 bases and 8 bases respectively, with 14 bases between them. CDR3 region: CASSYPGASGYTF. The CDR3, as DNA: TGTGCCAGCAGCTACCCTGGGGCGTCCGGCTACACCTTC.

The chain recombines TRBV12-2 with TRBJ2-1. TRBV12-2 is termed a pseudogene. The CDR3 contains 16 residues. The CDR3 loop reads CASRLKGQEPDNEQFF. The CDR3 coding sequence is TGTGCAAGTCGCTTAAAAGGCCAGGAGCCCGACAATGAGCAGTTCTTC.

About this clone itself: Within the sample, other DNA sequences also encode this same CDR3. The chain employs TRBV27 and TRBJ2-3, with 8 bases aligning to TRBD2. Germline V lookup: CDR1 MNHEY, CDR2 SMNVEV (reference sequence). The CDR3 extends over 15 amino acids. J lost 1 base, V lost 5 bases, and 5 bases had no gene match. The CDR3 loop reads CASSLSGTGTDTQYF. The CDR3 DNA sequence: TGTGCCAGCAGTCTTAGCGGGACCGGCACAGATACGCAGTATTTT.

The rearrangement joins TRBV7-3 to TRBJ2-2, with TRBD2 matching over 12 bases. This CDR3 is 15 amino acids long. Trimming at V came to 6 bases and at J to 6 bases, leaving 5 bases not matched to a gene. The germline CDR1 and CDR2 sequences are SGHTA and FQGTGA. CDR3 region: CASRLGLAGSGELFF. CDR3 in DNA: TGTGCCAGCAGACTTGGACTAGCGGGATCCGGGGAGCTGTTTTTT.

The J gene is TRBJ2-5, the V gene TRBV7-6, with unresolved D. The V and J ends lost 2 bases and 1 base respectively, with 11 bases between them. CDR1 and CDR2 from the germline V gene are SGHVS and FNYEAQ. The CDR3 has 15 amino acids. The CDR3: CASSLNSMTQETQYF. CDR3 in DNA: TGTGCCAGCAGCTTAAATAGCATGACCCAAGAGACCCAGTACTTC.

V gene TRBV7-9 combines with J gene TRBJ2-7; TRBD2 agrees at 7 bases. CDR1 is SEHNR and CDR2 is FQNEAQ in the germline V gene (reference sequence). The CDR3 sequence is 16 residues long. The trim removed 5 bases at V and 2 bases at J, leaving 12 bases unmatched. Here the CDR3 reads CASSRPSGGPAYEQYF. The CDR3 DNA reads TGTGCCAGCAGCCGCCCATCGGGGGGACCAGCCTACGAGCAGTACTTC.

The chain combines TRBV5-6 with TRBJ2-7; unclear D gene. From germline, CDR1 is SGHDT and CDR2 YYEEEE. The germline V and J ends were trimmed by 1 base and 0 bases, with 11 bases remaining between them. The CDR3 spans 15 residues. As DNA, the CDR3 is TGTGCCAGCAGCTTGCCCGGGCCGGACTCCTACGAGCAGTACTTC. Amino acids: CASSLPGPDSYEQYF. Based on the CDR3 plus reference TRBV5-6 and TRBJ2-7, the full variable domain is DAGVTQSPTHLIKTRGQQVTLRCSPKSGHDTVSWYQQALGQGPQFIFQYYEEEERQRGNFPDRFSGHQFPNYSSELNVNALLLGDSALYLCASSLPGPDSYEQYFGPGTRLTVT.